One and the same sample provided the 29 T cell receptor beta chains below, sequenced in a study of T cell therapy product for transplant patients. Antigens of these TCRs are unknown. Assay: immunoSEQ multiplex PCR; the TCRdb copy retains only in-frame clones and omits some. The sample records 500 to 700 clones, 80% to 85% being singletons. Explanation of the sample label: 15 to 25 nM rapamycin added during CMV-specific T-cell product expansion (Rapa-TCP). The label means: CMVpp65/IE-1-reactive T cells enriched by IFNgamma capture and expanded in vitro. Stimulation lasted five to seven hours, using overlapping CMV pp65 and IE-1 peptide pools at approximately 0.53 ug/ml each. After CMV stimulation, cells secreting IFNgamma were enriched by positive selection. The enriched IFNgamma+ cells were cultured roughly 21 days on irradiated autologous feeders with either IL-7/IL-15 or IL-2. Sequences were obtained from a sorted cell population cultured from PBMCs. The receptors originated from an adult in good health.

The genes are TRBV28 and TRBJ2-3; possibly TRBD1 for D (5 bases). Germline V CDR1 and CDR2: MDHEN, SYDVKM. V gave up 7 bases and J gave up 0 bases, with 8 bases separating them. The CDR3 length is 13 residues. CDR3 residues: CASKDSSTDTQYF. The CDR3 nucleotides are TGTGCCAGCAAAGACAGTAGCACAGATACGCAGTATTTT.

V usage is TRBV6-5 and J usage is TRBJ1-6; a weak D match, TRBD1 (5 bases). Trimming took off 0 bases at V and 7 bases at J, with 13 bases between the two ends. The CDR3 totals 16 residues. The germline CDR1 and CDR2 sequences are MNHEY and SVGAGI. In DNA, the CDR3 is TGTGCCAGCAGTTACTCCCCTACGGGGCCAAATTCACCCCTCCACTTT. Its translation: CASSYSPTGPNSPLHF.

DNA of the CDR3: TGTGCCAGCACAGGGACCGCTAACTATGGCTACACCTTC. It codes for CASTGTANYGYTF. The V call is TRBV2, the J call TRBJ1-2; TRBD1 might be the D (5 bases). Germline V lookup: CDR1 SNHLY, CDR2 FYNNEI. V dropped 7 bases and J dropped 0 bases, with 9 bases sitting between them. This CDR3 has 13 amino acids.

Turning to this clone: The same CDR3 also results from other DNA sequences found in this sample. The genes are TRBV5-6 and TRBJ1-1, with 7 positions matching TRBD1. Losses at the gene ends were 4 bases for V and 0 bases for J; bases not matched to a gene: 9. Germline V gene sequence: CDR1 SGHDT, CDR2 YYEEEE. CDR3 length: 16 residues. CDR3 sequence (DNA): TGTGCCAGCAGCCTACCCCGGACAGGTATGAACACTGAAGCTTTCTTT. Encoded protein: CASSLPRTGMNTEAFF.

The V gene is TRBV19, the J gene TRBJ2-1, with 10 bases lining up with TRBD2. Germline values: CDR1 LNHDA, CDR2 SQIVND (reference sequence). CDR3 size: 15 residues. Trimming at V came to 6 bases and at J to 1 base, leaving 3 bases not matched to a gene. The CDR3 loop reads CASRVLAGSYNEQFF. CDR3 nucleotides: TGTGCCAGTAGGGTACTAGCGGGATCCTACAATGAGCAGTTCTTC. The variable domain in full, with the rest retrieved from reference TRBV19 and TRBJ2-1, is DGGITQSPKYLFRKEGQNVTLSCEQNLNHDAMYWYRQDPGQGLRLIYYSQIVNDFQKGDIAEGYSVSREKKESFPLTVTSAQKNPTAFYLCASRVLAGSYNEQFFGPGTRLTVL.

The J gene is TRBJ2-7, the V gene TRBV5-5; possible D gene TRBD1, 8 bases. The germline gives CDR1 SGHKS, CDR2 YYEKEE (reference sequence). V was pared by 3 bases and J by 3 bases, with 22 bases between. This CDR3 comprises 17 residues. CDR3 nucleotides: TGTGCCAGCAGCTCGCCCGTACGACAGGGGAGGGGCTACGAGCAGTACTTC. Its translation is CASSSPVRQGRGYEQYF. The full variable domain, rest sourced from reference TRBV5-5 and TRBJ2-7, is DAGVTQSPTHLIKTRGQQVTLRCSPISGHKSVSWYQQVLGQGPQFIFQYYEKEERGRGNFPDRFSARQFPNYSSELNVNALLLGDSALYLCASSSPVRQGRGYEQYFGPGTRLTVT.

This chain uses TRBV11-3 with TRBJ2-1, with 12 bases identical to TRBD2. V was clipped by 4 bases and J by 8 bases; unmatched bases: 12. This CDR3 is built from 17 residues. Germline V CDR1 and CDR2: SGHNT, YENEEA. The chain's CDR3 is CASSSPLLAGGQDEQFF. The DNA for the CDR3 is TGTGCCAGCAGCTCCCCGCTTCTAGCGGGAGGGCAGGATGAGCAGTTCTTC.

V usage is TRBV19 and J usage is TRBJ2-2; D possibly corresponds to TRBD1 (6 bases). Per germline, CDR1 LNHDA and CDR2 SQIVND (reference sequence). Trimming stripped 3 bases from V and 4 bases from J, with 12 bases between. CDR3 length: 15 amino acids. The CDR3 DNA reads as TGTGCCAGTAGTATCCAGGGGACGAGCACCGGGGAGCTGTTTTTT. Its protein product is CASSIQGTSTGELFF.

The chain combines TRBV9 with TRBJ2-3; D is perhaps TRBD2 (6 bases). From germline, CDR1 is SGDLS and CDR2 YYNGEE. With 0 bases removed from V and 9 bases from J, the gap between germline ends came to 14 bases. The CDR3 covers 14 residues. The CDR3 DNA reads as TGTGCCAGCAGCGTAGCTCCTCAGAGCGGGACGCAGTATTTT. It encodes CASSVAPQSGTQYF.

The chain employs TRBV11-2 and TRBJ1-2, with D possibly being TRBD1 (5 bases). Germline V gives CDR1 SGHAT, CDR2 FQNNGV. The CDR3 has 15 residues. V gave up 1 base and J gave up 0 bases, with 9 bases separating them. The CDR3, as DNA: TGTGCCAGCAGCTTAGGAGGGGAAACTAACTATGGCTACACCTTC. Translated: CASSLGGETNYGYTF.

The gene calls are TRBV30 and TRBJ1-5, with D unresolved. The CDR3 consists of 13 residues. CDR1 GTSNPN and CDR2 SVGIG come from the germline V gene (reference sequence). V was pared by 2 bases and J by 5 bases, with 10 bases between. CDR3 residues: CAWSFSVDQPQHF. The CDR3 DNA is TGTGCCTGGAGTTTTTCGGTGGATCAGCCCCAGCATTTT.

V gene TRBV6-4 combines with J gene TRBJ1-5; TRBD1 matches 9 bases. The CDR3 contains 16 residues. V lost 6 bases to trimming and J lost 1 base; unmatched junction nucleotides: 7. From germline, CDR1 is MRHNA and CDR2 SNTAGT. This CDR3 is CASRGQGRRSNQPQHF. The DNA of the CDR3 is TGTGCCAGCAGGGGACAGGGTCGGAGGAGCAATCAGCCCCAGCATTTT.

The chain joins TRBV6-6 to TRBJ1-1; perhaps TRBD1 as D (5 bases). Germline V gene lookup returns CDR1 MNHNY and CDR2 SVGAGI (reference sequence). The length of the CDR3 is 13 residues. The CDR3 sequence: CASGWEIDTEAFF. CDR3 sequence (DNA): TGTGCTTCAGGGTGGGAAATTGACACTGAAGCTTTCTTT.

CDR3 residues: CASSNPGVLSYEQYF. The CDR3 DNA follows: TGTGCCAGTAGCAATCCGGGGGTTTTATCCTACGAGCAGTACTTC. The chain links TRBV19 to TRBJ2-7, with D maybe TRBD2 (6 bases). This CDR3 is built from 15 residues. Germline loops: CDR1 LNHDA, CDR2 SQIVND (reference sequence). The germline V and J ends were trimmed by 6 bases and 1 base, with 16 bases remaining between them.

With regard to this clone: Relative to the germline gene, one junction end is altered; a read error may explain this. The chain links TRBV7-7 to TRBJ2-5, with D possibly matching TRBD1 (5 bases). The germline CDR1 and CDR2 sequences are SSHAT and FNYEAQ (reference sequence). CDR3 length: 15 residues. The CDR3 protein is CASSPSVGRQETQYF. The CDR3 DNA is TGTGCTAGCAGCCCCTCAGTGGGGCGGCAAGAGACCCAGTACTTC.

The rearrangement joins TRBV18 to TRBJ2-7; 9 bases agree with TRBD2. The germline V gene encodes CDR1 KGHSH and CDR2 LQKENI. This CDR3 comprises 15 residues. After removal of 0 bases from V and 4 bases from J, the junction contained 4 bases not matched to a gene. The CDR3 sequence: CASSPPSSGRYEQYF. For the CDR3, the DNA is TGTGCCAGCTCACCACCTTCCAGCGGGAGGTACGAGCAGTACTTC.

This rearrangement joins TRBV5-1 to TRBJ2-7, with D perhaps TRBD2 (5 bases). V was trimmed by 0 bases and J by 10 bases, leaving 8 bases between them. CDR1 SGHRS and CDR2 YFSETQ come from the germline V gene. The CDR3 runs to 11 residues. This chain's CDR3 is CASSLGGLQYF. CDR3 DNA: TGCGCCAGCAGCTTGGGCGGGCTACAGTACTTC.

V is TRBV7-9 and J is TRBJ2-1; D tentatively fits TRBD1 or TRBD2 (6 bases each). Trimming shortened V by 5 bases and J by 2 bases, and 16 bases separated the two germline ends. CDR1 and CDR2 from the germline V gene are SEHNR and FQNEAQ (reference sequence). The CDR3 is 16 amino acids. The chain's CDR3 is CASSALARGTYNEQFF. The CDR3 DNA is TGTGCCAGCAGCGCTCTAGCGAGGGGGACCTACAATGAGCAGTTCTTC.

This chain links TRBV18 with TRBJ2-2; D remains ambiguous. The length of the CDR3 is 14 residues. CDR1 KGHSH and CDR2 LQKENI come from the germline V gene. V was clipped by 0 bases and J by 8 bases, with 10 bases between them. The CDR3 sequence is CASSPPSGSGELFF. In DNA form, the CDR3 reads TGTGCCAGCTCACCACCGTCCGGGTCGGGGGAGCTGTTTTTT. The full variable domain, its missing parts supplied by reference TRBV18 and TRBJ2-2, is NAGVMQNPRHLVRRRGQEARLRCSPMKGHSHVYWYRQLPEEGLKFMVYLQKENIIDESGMPKERFSAEFPKEGPSILRIQQVVRGDSAAYFCASSPPSGSGELFFGEGSRLTVL.

This chain links TRBV11-2 with TRBJ2-2, with D possibly being TRBD2 (5 bases). The CDR3 runs 13 residues. The V and J ends lost 8 bases and 5 bases respectively, with 12 bases between them. Germline CDR1 reads SGHAT; CDR2 reads FQNNGV. CDR3 sequence: CASGRTGTGELFF. The CDR3 DNA reads TGTGCCAGCGGCAGAACGGGGACCGGGGAGCTGTTTTTT.

The genes are TRBV6-1 and TRBJ2-5; 9 bases align to TRBD1. The CDR3 is 14 amino acids. Looked up from germline, CDR1 is MNHNS and CDR2 is SASEGT. V was pared by 8 bases and J by 12 bases, with 16 bases of the junction left unmatched. CDR3 amino acids: CASLEGGQGREEYF. CDR3 bases: TGTGCCAGCCTAGAGGGGGGACAGGGAAGGGAGGAGTACTTC.

V gene TRBV5-1 combines with J gene TRBJ2-2; D is unclear. The germline V gene has CDR1 SGHRS and CDR2 YFSETQ. V was cut by 0 bases and J by 2 bases, with 5 bases left in between. The CDR3 is 14 amino acids. The CDR3 reads CASSLVPNTGELFF. The DNA for the CDR3 is TGCGCCAGCAGCTTGGTTCCAAACACCGGGGAGCTGTTTTTT.

The J gene is TRBJ2-5, the V gene TRBV28; TRBD1 matches 8 bases. Per germline, CDR1 MDHEN and CDR2 SYDVKM. The J segment lost 7 bases and the V segment lost 6 bases, leaving 7 bases of the junction unmatched. The CDR3 spans 13 residues. The CDR3 protein is CASSPGQGGTQYF. CDR3 DNA sequence: TGTGCCAGCAGCCCCGGACAGGGAGGGACCCAGTACTTC.

The rearrangement links TRBV6-5 to TRBJ2-7; D is unclear. The germline V gene encodes CDR1 MNHEY and CDR2 SVGAGI. The V and J ends lost 5 bases and 2 bases respectively, with 16 bases between them. CDR3 length: 15 amino acids. As DNA, the CDR3 is TGTGCCAGCAGTAATGCCCGGGTTGGCGCCTACGAGCAGTACTTC. This sequence encodes CASSNARVGAYEQYF.

The chain has TRBV18 and TRBJ1-1; no clear D gene. This CDR3 is 16 amino acids long. Between the trimmed V and J ends, which lost 4 bases and 1 base, there was a span of 16 bases. CDR1 and CDR2 (germline): KGHSH, LQKENI. The chain's CDR3 is CASSRRALRTNTEAFF. CDR3 nucleotides: TGTGCCAGCTCACGTCGAGCTCTGAGAACGAACACTGAAGCTTTCTTT.

The J gene is TRBJ1-5, the V gene TRBV7-4; D is perhaps TRBD1 (5 bases). This CDR3 region has 12 residues. V was pared by 8 bases and J by 6 bases, with 11 bases between. From germline, CDR1 is SGHVT and CDR2 SQSDAQ. The CDR3 DNA reads as TGTGCCAGCGGGGCAGGGAGTCAGCCCCAGCATTTT. Amino acid sequence: CASGAGSQPQHF.

The chain joins TRBV7-6 to TRBJ2-5; possible D gene TRBD1, 5 bases. Trimming cost V 8 bases and J 4 bases, with 14 bases left between them. The CDR3 is 13 amino acids. Per germline, CDR1 SGHVS and CDR2 FNYEAQ. CDR3 coding DNA: TGTGCCAGCGGTACCATCAGGGTAGAGACCCAGTACTTC. This encodes CASGTIRVETQYF.

CDR3 amino acids: CASSPGQGIQPQHF. The DNA of the CDR3 is TGTGCCAGCAGTCCGGGACAGGGGATCCAGCCCCAGCATTTT. V usage is TRBV27 and J usage is TRBJ1-5; TRBD1 aligns across 10 bases. Trimming cost V 5 bases and J 7 bases; bases outside gene matches: 5. Germline CDR1 MNHEY, CDR2 SMNVEV (reference sequence). The CDR3 loop spans 14 amino acids.

The chain employs TRBV11-2 and TRBJ2-1; 8 bases line up with TRBD2. Per the germline V gene, CDR1 is SGHAT and CDR2 is FQNNGV. This CDR3 comprises 16 residues. V gave up 1 base and J gave up 6 bases; unmatched junction bases: 8. CDR3 bases: TGTGCCAGCAGCTTAGCTGTAGCGGGGTCGGTCAATGAGCAGTTCTTC. This sequence encodes CASSLAVAGSVNEQFF.